This entry lists 2 T cell receptor beta chains sequenced from one sample in a study of shared clonotypes between healthy human individuals (dated by TCRdb to 2019 to 2021). The receptor library was made with the immunoSEQ multiplex PCR assay. The immuneACCESS repertoire file appears here via TCRdb, limited to in-frame rearrangements. These files lack a portion of the clones; in checked studies, under half of the deficit traces to unresolved V genes, and the cause of the others is not known. This sample comprises more than 2 million clones, approximately 94% of them detected only once. More than 0.95% of the sample comes from the top ten. CD8 naive samples were obtained by positive selection for CCR7 among CD45RO-negative cells, yielding a CD45RA+CCR7+ population from which TemRA cells were excluded. Sequencing used naive CD8+ T cells sorted from blood. Per the publication, the cell subset or site label means: CD45RA+CCR7+. Receptors were obtained from a man aged 18-30 years in good health.

The chain has TRBV13 and TRBJ2-3, with a tentative D call TRBD2 (6 bases). The CDR3 covers 16 residues. The germline V and J ends were trimmed by 2 bases and 2 bases, with 14 bases remaining between them. Germline loops: CDR1 PRHDT, CDR2 FYEKMQ (reference sequence). CDR3 sequence reads: CASSLSAGPYTDTQYF. The CDR3 DNA reads TGTGCCAGCAGCTTATCCGCGGGGCCCTACACAGATACGCAGTATTTT. Full variable domain (outside the CDR3, taken from reference TRBV13 and TRBJ2-3): AAGVIQSPRHLIKEKRETATLKCYPIPRHDTVYWYQQGPGQDPQFLISFYEKMQSDKGSIPDRFSAQQFSDYHSELNMSSLELGDSALYFCASSLSAGPYTDTQYFGPGTRLTVL.

As to this clone: In the same sample, other DNA sequences code for this CDR3. This chain uses TRBV11-2 with TRBJ2-7; D not certain. The CDR3 extends over 13 amino acids. V lost 3 bases and J 4 bases, leaving 10 bases between the germline ends. Germline CDR1 and CDR2: SGHAT and FQNNGV. CDR3 sequence (DNA): TGTGCCAGCAGCTTTTCCGGATCTTACGAGCAGTACTTC. This gives the protein CASSFSGSYEQYF.